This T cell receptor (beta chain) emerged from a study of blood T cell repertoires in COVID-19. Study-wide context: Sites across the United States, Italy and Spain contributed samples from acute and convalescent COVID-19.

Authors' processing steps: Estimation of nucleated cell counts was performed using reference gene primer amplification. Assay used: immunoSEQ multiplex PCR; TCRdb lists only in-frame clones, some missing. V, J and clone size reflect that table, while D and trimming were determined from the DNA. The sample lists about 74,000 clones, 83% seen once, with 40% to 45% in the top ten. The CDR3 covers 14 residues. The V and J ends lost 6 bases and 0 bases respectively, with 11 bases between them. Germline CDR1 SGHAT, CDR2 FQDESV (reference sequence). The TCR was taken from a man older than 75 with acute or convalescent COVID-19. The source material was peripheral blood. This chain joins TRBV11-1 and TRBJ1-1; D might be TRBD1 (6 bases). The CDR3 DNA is TGTGCCAGCAGTATTCAGGGGATGAACACTGAAGCTTTCTTT. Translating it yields CASSIQGMNTEAFF. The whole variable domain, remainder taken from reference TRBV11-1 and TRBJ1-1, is EAEVAQSPRYKITEKSQAVAFWCDPISGHATLYWYRQILGQGPELLVQFQDESVVDDSQLPKDRFSAERLKGVDSTLKIQPAELGDSAMYLCASSIQGMNTEAFFGQGTRLTVV.